A single sample gave rise to the 20 T cell receptor beta chains below, sequenced in a study of T cell responses to AZD1222 COVID-19 vaccine. Using immunoSEQ multiplex PCR, the repertoire was profiled, and TCRdb retains in-frame clones only, with some absent. The sample gives roughly 120,000 clones, more than 70% of which show up once; 4.5% to 6% is in the top ten. Sequenced material: peripheral blood, taken on day 0 of AZD1222 vaccination. These receptors came from an adult in good health.

J is TRBJ2-5 and V is TRBV21-1; TRBD1, as called in the table, went unchecked against the DNA. TRBV21-1 constitutes a pseudogene. The CDR3 consists of 14 residues. The CDR3 nucleotides are TGTGCCAGCAGCAAACCACCGGGACAGGGAATCCAGTACTTC. Translated, it gives CASSKPPGQGIQYF.

This clone came up once. The chain is built from TRBV7-2 and TRBJ1-1, with TRBD1 matching over 7 bases. Per germline, CDR1 SGHTA and CDR2 FQGNSA. This CDR3 has 15 residues. The V segment lost 5 bases and the J segment 4 bases; nucleotides outside the gene matches: 10. In DNA form, the CDR3 reads TGTGCCAGCAGCCCGATGGGACAGATAAGCACTGAAGCTTTCTTT. Translation: CASSPMGQISTEAFF.

The rearrangement joins TRBV3-1 (or the pseudogene TRBV3-2) to TRBJ2-1; D is undetermined. The V and J ends lost 1 base and 7 bases respectively, with 2 bases between them. Per germline, CDR1 LGHDT and CDR2 YNNKEL (reference sequence). This CDR3 is 11 amino acids long. The CDR3 loop is CASSQGNEQFF. DNA for the CDR3: TGTGCCAGCAGCCAAGGGAATGAGCAGTTCTTC.

The chain uses TRBV10-3 and TRBJ1-1, with a weak D call TRBD1 (6 bases). Germline loops: CDR1 ENHRY, CDR2 SYGVKD. Trimming pared 0 bases from V and 5 bases from J, leaving 13 bases between. There are 15 residues in the CDR3. DNA of the CDR3: TGTGCCATCAGTGAGTCCCCAGGGGACGGAACTGAAGCTTTCTTT. Translated: CAISESPGDGTEAFF.

CDR3 sequence (DNA): TGCGCCAGCAGTGAGTCGAGCGGGGGGCGACTCTCTACCCAGTACTTC. Translating it yields CASSESSGGRLSTQYF. The V gene is TRBV10-1, the J gene TRBJ2-5; 9 bases agree with TRBD2. Trimming took 0 bases from V and 8 from J; bases not matched to a gene: 10. There are 16 residues in the CDR3. CDR1 is WNHNN and CDR2 is SYGVQD in the germline V gene (reference sequence).

The chain has TRBV12-5 and TRBJ2-3; perhaps TRBD2 as D (5 bases). The germline V gene has CDR1 LGHNT and CDR2 FRNRAP. V was pared by 2 bases and J by 3 bases, with 6 bases between. This CDR3 is 13 amino acids long. The DNA for the CDR3 is TGTGCTAGTGGTTTGTCGGGGACAGATACGCAGTATTTT. Its translation is CASGLSGTDTQYF.

The CDR3 DNA reads TGTGCCAGCAGCGTAGGGGATCAGCCCCAGCATTTT. The encoded protein is CASSVGDQPQHF. The genes are TRBV9 and TRBJ1-5; D not resolved. The CDR3 extends over 12 amino acids. Germline assignment: CDR1 SGDLS and CDR2 YYNGEE. Between the trimmed V and J ends, which lost 0 bases and 5 bases, there was a span of 3 bases. Filled out from reference TRBV9 and TRBJ1-5, the complete variable domain reads DSGVTQTPKHLITATGQRVTLRCSPRSGDLSVYWYQQSLDQGLQFLIQYYNGEERAKGNILERFSAQQFPDLHSELNLSSLELGDSALYFCASSVGDQPQHFGDGTRLSIL.

The CDR3 here is CASSKGTGTYNEQFF. CDR3 DNA: TGCGCCAGCAGCAAAGGGACAGGGACCTACAATGAGCAGTTCTTC. The rearrangement uses TRBV4-3 and TRBJ2-1; 9 nucleotides align to TRBD1. J lost 2 bases, V lost 5 bases, and 4 bases had no gene match. CDR1 and CDR2 (germline): LGHNA, YSLEER. The CDR3 runs to 15 residues.

The chain joins TRBV5-1 to TRBJ1-3; D remains unclear. Looked up from germline, CDR1 is SGHRS and CDR2 is YFSETQ. The CDR3 is 16 amino acids. V was pared by 0 bases and J by 2 bases, with 12 bases between. The CDR3 DNA sequence: TGCGCCAGCAGCTTGGCCGGGCTCCCCCCTGGAAACACCATATATTTT. Translating gives CASSLAGLPPGNTIYF.

This clone was picked up one time. The chain is built from TRBV4-2 and TRBJ2-2; D is possibly TRBD2 (6 bases). Between the trimmed V and J ends, which lost 2 bases and 7 bases, there was a span of 17 bases. The CDR3 is made up of 16 amino acids. From germline, CDR1 is LGHNA and CDR2 YNFKEQ. The CDR3 DNA follows: TGTGCCAGCAGCCAAAACGGGGGACGGCGGGACGGGGAGCTGTTTTTT. The encoded protein is CASSQNGGRRDGELFF.

CDR3 residues: CASSYRAPSAGEQFF. CDR3 nucleotides: TGTGCCAGCAGCTACCGGGCCCCATCTGCGGGAGAGCAGTTCTTC. The chain carries TRBV6-5 and TRBJ2-1, with D tentatively TRBD2 (6 bases). This CDR3 is 15 amino acids long. Germline lookup yields CDR1 MNHEY and CDR2 SVGAGI. Trimming removed 6 bases at V and 10 bases at J, with 22 bases between.

This sequence joins TRBV29-1 and TRBJ1-1, with D perhaps matching TRBD1 (5 bases). The germline V gene has CDR1 SQVTM and CDR2 ANQGSEA. The CDR3 is made up of 16 amino acids. V lost 3 bases to trimming and J lost 0 bases, with 17 bases between them. As DNA, the CDR3 is TGCAGCGTTGATGGGTCAGAGACAGACATGAACACTGAAGCTTTCTTT. Translation gives CSVDGSETDMNTEAFF.

The genes are TRBV5-4 and TRBJ2-7, with D possibly matching TRBD1 (5 bases). CDR3 length: 14 amino acids. The germline CDR1 and CDR2 sequences are SGHNT and YYREEE (reference sequence). The ends were cut back, 3 bases at V and 0 bases at J, with 10 bases in the middle. CDR3 bases: TGTGCCAGCAGCTCGAGACAGAACTCCTACGAGCAGTACTTC. As protein: CASSSRQNSYEQYF.

This chain connects TRBV4-2 to TRBJ2-1; D is ambiguous. The CDR3 extends over 19 amino acids. The germline V gene encodes CDR1 LGHNA and CDR2 YNFKEQ. The V end lost 1 base, the J end lost 1 base, and 20 bases lay between the germline ends. CDR3 sequence reads: CASSQAGFGHSLSYNEQFF. CDR3 bases: TGTGCCAGCAGCCAAGCGGGTTTCGGGCACTCGTTATCCTACAATGAGCAGTTCTTC.

This clone occurred a few times. The chain joins TRBV19 to TRBJ1-5; D unclear. CDR1 is LNHDA, CDR2 SQIVND, per germline (reference sequence). The CDR3 runs 13 residues. Trimming left V 5 bases short and J 3 bases short, with 8 bases between. The CDR3 reads CASSPDLNQPQHF. CDR3 nucleotide sequence: TGTGCCAGTAGTCCCGATCTCAATCAGCCCCAGCATTTT.

The chain is built from TRBV27 and TRBJ2-1; D unclear. The length of the CDR3 is 15 residues. Trimming left V 2 bases short and J 6 bases short, with 14 bases between. Germline CDR1 and CDR2: MNHEY and SMNVEV (reference sequence). The CDR3 DNA reads TGTGCCAGCAGTTTAGACAACCCCAGCTTCAATGAGCAGTTCTTC. Its protein is CASSLDNPSFNEQFF.

The count of this clone is one. The chain carries TRBV19 and TRBJ1-5; TRBD1 aligns across 9 bases. Trimming took 7 bases from V and 5 from J; bases not matched to a gene: 6. The CDR3 extends over 14 amino acids. Germline V gene lookup returns CDR1 LNHDA and CDR2 SQIVND (reference sequence). The CDR3 loop reads CASNRGQGDQPQHF. The CDR3 DNA sequence: TGTGCCAGTAATCGGGGACAGGGAGATCAGCCCCAGCATTTT.

The chain employs TRBV9 and TRBJ2-1; unclear D gene. This CDR3 is built from 16 residues. CDR1 and CDR2 (germline): SGDLS, YYNGEE. Trimming took off 0 bases at V and 0 bases at J, with 10 bases between the two ends. CDR3 residues: CASSVDGVSSYNEQFF. CDR3 DNA sequence: TGTGCCAGCAGCGTAGATGGGGTGAGCTCCTACAATGAGCAGTTCTTC.

DNA of the CDR3: TGTGCCACCTGGGACGAAGGGAACTACGAGCAGTACTTC. Translated, it gives CATWDEGNYEQYF. This chain connects TRBV10-3 to TRBJ2-7; D tentatively reads TRBD1 or TRBD2 (5 bases each). Germline V gene sequence: CDR1 ENHRY, CDR2 SYGVKD. This CDR3 region has 13 residues. Trimming cost V 10 bases and J 3 bases, with 16 bases left between them.

This chain uses TRBV6-2 or TRBV6-3 with TRBJ1-2; TRBD1 aligns across 8 bases. After removal of 4 bases from V and 4 bases from J, the junction contained 5 bases not matched to a gene. CDR3 length: 14 residues. Germline-derived CDR1 and CDR2 are MNHEY and SVGEGT. CDR3 residues: CASSSTGGIYGYTF. The CDR3 nucleotides are TGTGCCAGCAGTTCAACAGGGGGGATCTATGGCTACACCTTC.